This TCR beta chain was captured by sequencing in a study of blood T cell repertoires in COVID-19. Sequenced by immunoSEQ multiplex PCR; TCRdb stores in-frame clones only, minus some. The sample lists 150,000 to 200,000 clones; about four fifths were seen once. Participants were aged about 18 to 100 years from approximately 24 US areas. The source of this sequence is a woman aged 25 to 39 who had been exposed to COVID-19. Input material: PBMCs or T cells enriched from blood (not recorded which).

The chain's CDR3 is CASSQDPLRGGRNTQYF. The CDR3 nucleotides read TGTGCCAGCAGCCAAGATCCTCTCCGGGGGGGCCGGAATACGCAGTATTTT. The V gene is TRBV3-1 (or the pseudogene TRBV3-2), the J gene TRBJ2-3; 8 bases are a match to TRBD2. Germline V gives CDR1 LGHDT, CDR2 YNNKEL (reference sequence). The CDR3 length is 17 residues. The ends lost 0 bases at V and 7 bases at J; junction bases unmatched: 12.